This T cell receptor beta chain was profiled in a study of T cells in Graves' hyperthyroidism and ophthalmopathy. Germline V gene data show CDR1 as SNHLY and CDR2 as FYNNEI. J was trimmed by 3 bases and V by 6 bases; bases with no gene match: 5. The CDR3 length is 15 residues. Each patient was aged 18 to 65 and had newly diagnosed hyperthyroidism of under 2 months' duration. In the case of this clonotype: The antigen remains undetermined.

Study-level findings and limits: Classification by a 13 V-J model distinguished ophthalmopathy from stable hyperthyroidism. The model's output predicted ophthalmopathy at a median of roughly 6.9 months prior to onset.

RNA transcripts provided the source from which TCR beta CDR3 regions were amplified. A first-round RT-PCR of the TCR CDR3 used the HTBI primer set. TCRdb redid the calling of the multiplex PCR reads with MiXCR, one entry per CDR3 protein. Of hundreds of thousands of distinct CDR3 sequences listed, around 45% were seen once; the top ten hold just over 8%. The TCR sequence derives from a woman between 18 and 29 years old with Graves' hyperthyroidism. The rearrangement joins TRBV2 to TRBJ2-6; 7 bases fit TRBD1. Sequenced input: peripheral blood or thyroid tissue (not recorded which). CDR3 loop: CASRKTGSGANVLTF. The CDR3 nucleotides are TGTGCCAGCAGGAAGACAGGGAGTGGGGCCAACGTCCTGACTTTC.